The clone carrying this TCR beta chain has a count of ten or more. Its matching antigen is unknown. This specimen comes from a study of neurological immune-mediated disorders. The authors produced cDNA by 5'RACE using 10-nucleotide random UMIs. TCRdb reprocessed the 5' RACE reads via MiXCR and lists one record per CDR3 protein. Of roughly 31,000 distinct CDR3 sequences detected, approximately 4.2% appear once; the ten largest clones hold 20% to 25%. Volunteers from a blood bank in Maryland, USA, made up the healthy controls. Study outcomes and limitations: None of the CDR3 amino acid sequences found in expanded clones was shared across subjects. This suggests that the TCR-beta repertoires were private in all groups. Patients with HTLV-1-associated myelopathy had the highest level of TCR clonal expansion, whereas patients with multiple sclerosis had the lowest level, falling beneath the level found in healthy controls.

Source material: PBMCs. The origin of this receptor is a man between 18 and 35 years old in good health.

CDR3 amino acids: CASSRLGTNTDTQYF. DNA of the CDR3: TGTGCCAGCAGTCGTTTGGGGACTAACACAGATACGCAGTATTTT. The chain joins TRBV6-5 to TRBJ2-3, with TRBD2 matching 7 bases. This CDR3 region has 15 residues. Germline-derived CDR1 and CDR2 are MNHEY and SVGAGI. J was trimmed by 2 bases and V by 5 bases; bases with no gene match: 7.